This TCR beta chain was recovered during a study of blood T cell repertoires in COVID-19. This table comes from immunoSEQ multiplex PCR, and its TCRdb copy is limited to in-frame clones, with some not included. The data contain approximately 210,000 clones, approximately 85% of them singletons. The sequenced sample consisted of peripheral blood. The origin of this receptor is a woman aged 45-65 years with active or convalescent COVID-19.

The CDR3 is CASSSSGATSYNEQFF. In nucleotides, the CDR3 is TGTGCCAGCAGCTCTAGCGGGGCGACTTCCTACAATGAGCAGTTCTTC. The rearrangement uses TRBV11-1 and TRBJ2-1, with 9 nucleotides matching TRBD2. V shed 4 bases, J shed 1 base, and the junction held 5 bases outside the gene matches. The germline CDR1 and CDR2 sequences are SGHAT and FQDESV (reference sequence). The CDR3 is 16 residues long.